Presented here are 10 T cell receptor beta chains from one specimen sequenced in a study of cytomegalovirus exposure and HLA in healthy donors (dated by TCRdb to 2016 to 2017). Preparation of the library involved the immunoSEQ multiplex PCR assay. TCRdb re-hosts the immuneACCESS table, in-frame sequences only. Its copies lack some clones; in the studies checked, an unresolved V gene accounts for under half of them, and the cause for the rest is not known. Counted in this sample were some 80,000 clones; 96% of them appeared once. Together, the top ten hold approximately 1.2% of the sample. Material for sequencing was PBMCs. The source is a young woman in good health and CMV-seronegative.

This chain joins TRBV7-9 and TRBJ2-1, with D maybe TRBD2 (5 bases). Trimming left V 5 bases short and J 6 bases short, with 17 bases between. Germline V gene data show CDR1 as SEHNR and CDR2 as FQNEAQ (reference sequence). The CDR3 runs to 15 residues. CDR3 in DNA: TGTGCCAGCAGCCTAAGAGGGTCACAGATCAATGAGCAGTTCTTC. Its protein product is CASSLRGSQINEQFF.

The chain couples TRBV28 to TRBJ1-5, with TRBD1 as a possible D gene (5 bases). V lost 2 bases and J lost 4, with 15 bases in between. Germline lookup yields CDR1 MDHEN and CDR2 SYDVKM. This CDR3 contains 16 residues. CDR3 amino acids: CASSLGSRVGNQPQHF. CDR3 bases: TGTGCCAGCAGTTTAGGGTCCAGGGTAGGTAATCAGCCCCAGCATTTT.

This rearrangement joins TRBV27 to TRBJ2-1, with D possibly being TRBD1 (6 bases). This CDR3 spans 14 amino acids. The V gene's germline CDR1 is MNHEY and CDR2 SMNVEV (reference sequence). V lost 4 bases and J 6 bases, leaving 13 bases between the germline ends. The CDR3 here is CASSSGQVGNEQFF. DNA for the CDR3: TGTGCCAGCAGTTCGGGACAAGTCGGCAATGAGCAGTTCTTC.

The V gene is TRBV5-4, the J gene TRBJ2-7; possibly TRBD1 for D (6 bases). Germline lookup yields CDR1 SGHNT and CDR2 YYREEE (reference sequence). V lost 2 bases and J 3 bases, leaving 18 bases between the germline ends. The CDR3 is made up of 16 amino acids. The CDR3 coding sequence is TGTGCCAGCAGCTTTGGGGCCAGGGGCGGCGGCTACGAGCAGTACTTC. Its protein product is CASSFGARGGGYEQYF.

This sequence joins TRBV18 and TRBJ1-5; 9 bases are shared with TRBD1. V shed 4 bases and J 6 bases; nucleotides not matched to a gene: 13. Germline loops: CDR1 KGHSH, CDR2 LQKENI. The CDR3 runs 17 residues. In DNA, the CDR3 is TGTGCCAGCTCACTAATCCCGGGACAGGGCGGTTTTCAGCCCCAGCATTTT. Amino acids: CASSLIPGQGGFQPQHF.

The chain couples TRBV11-3 to TRBJ1-1; D unresolved. Trimming cost V 0 bases and J 11 bases, with 10 bases left between them. CDR1 SGHNT and CDR2 YENEEA come from the germline V gene. CDR3 length equals 12 residues. In DNA form, the CDR3 reads TGTGCCAGCAGCTTAGATCGGGGTTTGGCTTTCTTT. Its translation: CASSLDRGLAFF.

This chain joins TRBV14 and TRBJ2-4, with D unresolved. The CDR3 runs to 11 residues. V was cut by 5 bases and J by 10 bases, with 9 bases left in between. Per germline, CDR1 SGHDN and CDR2 FVKESK. CDR3 sequence reads: CASSEKEIQYF. The CDR3 bases are TGTGCCAGCAGCGAAAAGGAGATTCAGTACTTC.

The V gene is TRBV27, the J gene TRBJ2-1; D call uncertain. Trimming cost V 5 bases and J 0 bases, with 11 bases left between them. Germline V gene lookup returns CDR1 MNHEY and CDR2 SMNVEV (reference sequence). This CDR3 contains 15 residues. CDR3 DNA: TGTGCCAGCAGTCTTGTTTACAGCTCCTACAATGAGCAGTTCTTC. Its protein product is CASSLVYSSYNEQFF.

This clone was seen just once. The V gene is TRBV27, the J gene TRBJ2-1, with D possibly TRBD1 on 5 matching bases. The CDR3 sequence is 14 residues long. The V end lost 3 bases, the J end lost 9 bases, and 15 bases lay between the germline ends. The germline V gene has CDR1 MNHEY and CDR2 SMNVEV (reference sequence). Here the CDR3 reads CASSLGRVSIEQFF. The CDR3 DNA sequence: TGTGCCAGCAGTTTGGGCAGGGTGTCGATTGAGCAGTTCTTC.

This clone appeared once. The V gene is TRBV6-1, the J gene TRBJ2-7, with 11 bases that match TRBD1. V trimming: 6 bases; J trimming: 8 bases; junction bases outside the gene matches: 12. In germline, CDR1 is MNHNS, CDR2 SASEGT. There are 15 residues in the CDR3. The CDR3 DNA reads TGTGCCAGCAGGGGAAAGGACAGGGGGCGGGGTCAGCAGTACTTC. Its translation is CASRGKDRGRGQQYF.